The clone carrying this T cell receptor (beta chain) was detected only a few times. The investigators reverse transcribed all of the isolated RNA, so they sequenced expressed TCRB transcripts. Method: immunoSEQ multiplex PCR; TCRdb's copy keeps in-frame clones and lacks some. The data hold hundreds of thousands of clones, with about an eighth observed a single time. The CDR3 spans 13 residues. Germline V lookup: CDR1 SNHLY, CDR2 FYNNEI. Trimming shortened V by 0 bases and J by 8 bases, and 10 bases separated the two germline ends. These data belong to a study of beta chain features in type 1 diabetes.

The TCR was taken from a woman aged 18 to 35 in good health. Input material: naive CD4+ T cells from blood. J is TRBJ1-2 and V is TRBV2; TRBD1 might be the D (5 bases). For the CDR3, the DNA is TGTGCCAGCAGTGAAGCACCAGAGGGGGGCTACACCTTC. Protein sequence: CASSEAPEGGYTF.